Listed below are T cell receptor beta chains from one sample, sequenced in a study of CD8 T cells in ankylosing spondylitis. TCRdb re-derived calls from the 5' RACE reads in MiXCR, one entry per CDR3 protein. The sample lists about 250,000 distinct CDR3 sequences, roughly a quarter occurring once. The sample consisted of blood, either unsorted or a sorted T cell fraction (not recorded which). Receptor source: a male donor with ankylosing spondylitis or in good health (not recorded which). Both conserved end residues are part of each CDR3. The D gene is left open where the match is weak. Only some rows state a clone size, as once, few, many or a class for expanded clones.

v_gene,abundance,d_gene,j_gene,CDR3aa,CDR3nt
TRBV2,once,NA,TRBJ2-7,CASSSEGKSAYEQYF,TGTGCCAGCAGTTCGGAGGGAAAGAGCGCCTACGAGCAGTACTTC
TRBV11-2,NA,NA,TRBJ2-1,CASSLGNAYNEQFF,TGTGCCAGCAGCTTAGGGAACGCATACAATGAGCAGTTCTTC
TRBV6-2/TRBV6-3,many,NA,TRBJ2-5,CASRTLAGETQYF,TGTGCCAGTCGGACCCTAGCTGGAGAGACCCAGTACTTC
TRBV29-1,many,TRBD2,TRBJ2-3,CSVEGTSAGDTQYF,TGCAGCGTTGAGGGGACTAGCGCTGGGGATACGCAGTATTTT
TRBV12-3/TRBV12-4,few,TRBD1,TRBJ2-7,CASSSQGELSYEQYF,TGTGCCAGCAGTTCTCAGGGGGAATTATCCTACGAGCAGTACTTC
TRBV6-5,few,NA,TRBJ2-7,CASSYRQNRAWQYF,TGTGCCAGCAGTTACCGGCAGAATCGTGCTTGGCAGTACTTC
TRBV12-3/TRBV12-4,few,NA,TRBJ2-7,CASRRGRGYEQYF,TGTGCCAGCAGGCGGGGGCGCGGGTACGAGCAGTACTTC
TRBV30,NA,NA,TRBJ2-7,CAWKRTVNSYEQYF,TGTGCCTGGAAACGGACAGTCAACTCCTACGAGCAGTACTTC
TRBV12-3/TRBV12-4,NA,NA,TRBJ1-5,CASRPWQGHQHF,TGTGCCAGCAGGCCCTGGCAGGGGCACCAGCATTTT
TRBV12-3/TRBV12-4,few,NA,TRBJ1-4,CASSGTTEKLFF,TGTGCCAGCAGTGGGACAACTGAAAAACTGTTTTTT
TRBV7-2,few,NA,TRBJ2-5,CASSLYNQETQYF,TGTGCCAGCAGCTTATACAACCAAGAGACCCAGTACTTC
TRBV7-6,few,TRBD1,TRBJ2-5,CASSLAGTGIETQYF,TGTGCCAGCAGCTTAGCCGGGACAGGGATAGAGACCCAGTACTTC
TRBV18,NA,NA,TRBJ2-7,CASSPSQSYEQYF,TGTGCCAGCTCACCAAGCCAATCCTACGAGCAGTACTTC
TRBV12-3/TRBV12-4,many,NA,TRBJ2-3,CASSLEEPTDTQYF,TGTGCCAGCAGTTTGGAAGAACCCACAGATACGCAGTATTTT
TRBV12-3/TRBV12-4,few,TRBD1,TRBJ2-1,CASSSQGTYNEQFF,TGTGCCAGCAGTTCACAGGGGACCTACAATGAGCAGTTCTTC
TRBV5-5,few,NA,TRBJ2-7,CASSSLSLGEQYF,TGTGCCAGCAGCTCCCTATCCCTGGGCGAGCAGTACTTC
TRBV10-2,many,TRBD1,TRBJ1-5,CASSERGQGGYQPQHF,TGCGCCAGCAGTGAGAGGGGACAGGGAGGTTATCAGCCCCAGCATTTT
TRBV7-9,many,TRBD2,TRBJ2-7,CASLAGTSGDRQYF,TGTGCCAGCCTCGCCGGGACTAGCGGGGATAGGCAGTACTTC
TRBV12-3/TRBV12-4,few,TRBD2,TRBJ2-1,CASIISGGAKNEQFF,TGTGCCAGCATTATTAGCGGGGGGGCCAAGAATGAGCAGTTCTTC
TRBV27,NA,NA,TRBJ1-5,CASSPRDGYQPQHF,TGTGCCAGCAGCCCCCGGGACGGTTATCAGCCCCAGCATTTT
TRBV4-2,few,TRBD1,TRBJ1-4,CASSQPGTGDEKLFF,TGTGCCAGCAGCCAACCCGGGACAGGGGATGAAAAACTGTTTTTT
TRBV29-1,NA,TRBD2,TRBJ2-1,CSVELAGGRIF,TGCAGCGTTGAACTAGCGGGGGGGCGGATCTTC
TRBV20-1,many,NA,TRBJ2-5,CSAEEAAQETQYF,TGCAGTGCTGAAGAGGCAGCCCAAGAGACCCAGTACTTC
TRBV2,NA,TRBD1,TRBJ2-5,CASRTTGGAETQYF,TGTGCCAGCAGAACAACAGGGGGCGCAGAGACCCAGTACTTC
TRBV29-1,NA,NA,TRBJ2-7,CSVAPGGEQYF,TGCAGCGTCGCCCCGGGCGGCGAGCAGTACTTC
TRBV5-1,many,TRBD1,TRBJ2-3,CASSNRDRGLADTQYF,TGCGCCAGCAGCAACCGGGACAGGGGGCTTGCAGATACGCAGTATTTT
TRBV20-1,many,NA,TRBJ2-3,CSARDWVAGWADTQYF,TGCAGTGCTAGAGATTGGGTTGCGGGGTGGGCAGATACGCAGTATTTT
TRBV10-3,NA,NA,TRBJ2-3,CAISEITDTQYF,TGTGCCATCAGTGAGATTACAGATACGCAGTATTTT
TRBV20-1,few,TRBD1,TRBJ2-7,CSASPPLGQGSYEQYF,TGCAGTGCTAGCCCTCCCCTTGGACAGGGGTCCTACGAGCAGTACTTC
TRBV5-5,NA,TRBD1,TRBJ2-7,CASSLQGTGGDEQYF,TGTGCCAGCAGCTTGCAAGGGACAGGGGGCGACGAGCAGTACTTC
TRBV29-1,NA,NA,TRBJ2-1,CSDPRVGSSYNEQFF,TGCAGCGATCCACGGGTGGGAAGTTCCTACAATGAGCAGTTCTTC
TRBV12-3/TRBV12-4,many,NA,TRBJ2-5,CASSFMTASQETQYF,TGTGCCAGCAGTTTTATGACGGCAAGCCAAGAGACCCAGTACTTC
TRBV30,NA,NA,TRBJ2-5,CAWSKSGGRQTQYF,TGTGCCTGGAGTAAGAGTGGGGGGCGGCAGACCCAGTACTTC
TRBV4-1,many,NA,TRBJ1-1,CASSQDLGAGTGNTEAFF,TGCGCCAGCAGCCAAGATCTTGGGGCGGGAACGGGGAACACTGAAGCTTTCTTT